This T cell receptor (beta chain) was documented in a study of cytomegalovirus exposure and HLA in healthy donors. Study outcomes and limitations: Many donors carried some public TCRs, although rarity characterized most TCR sequences.

This table comes from immunoSEQ multiplex PCR, and its TCRdb copy is limited to in-frame clones, with some not included. This sample carries 250,000 to 300,000 clones, around 87% of them seen once, and the ten largest clones take more than 0.35%. A word on this clone: Its antigen is currently unknown.

CDR1 and CDR2 from the germline V gene are SGHRS and YFSETQ. V trimming: 4 bases; J trimming: 8 bases; junction bases outside the gene matches: 17. This CDR3 comprises 16 residues. The sample consisted of PBMCs. This clonotype was sampled from a woman aged 18-29 years in good health and CMV-seronegative. This chain links TRBV5-1 with TRBJ1-2; 7 bases fit TRBD1. CDR3 protein: CASSQEPTGAIGGYTF. The CDR3 nucleotides are TGCGCCAGCAGCCAAGAACCCACAGGGGCCATTGGGGGCTACACCTTC. Full variable domain (rest looked up from reference TRBV5-1 and TRBJ1-2): KAGVTQTPRYLIKTRGQQVTLSCSPISGHRSVSWYQQTPGQGLQFLFEYFSETQRNKGNFPGRFSGRQFSNSRSEMNVSTLELGDSALYLCASSQEPTGAIGGYTFGSGTRLTVV.